Shown below are 32 T cell receptor beta chains from a single sample sequenced in a study of identifying expanded T cells in peripheral blood (dated by TCRdb to about 2019). Library preparation was by the immunoSEQ multiplex PCR assay. The immuneACCESS repertoire file appears here via TCRdb, limited to in-frame rearrangements. These files lack a portion of the clones; in checked studies, under half of the deficit traces to unresolved V genes, and the cause of the others is not known. In all, the sample holds fewer than 110,000 clones, and around 88% of those were seen once. Of the sample, about 17% is held by the ten largest clones. What was sequenced was blood. These receptor sequences come from a person between 18 and 75 years old in good health.

V is TRBV5-4 and J is TRBJ2-2, with 12 bases fitting TRBD1. The ends lost 4 bases at V and 6 bases at J; junction bases unmatched: 4. The length of the CDR3 is 15 residues. Germline V gene data show CDR1 as SGHNT and CDR2 as YYREEE (reference sequence). This CDR3 is CASSVGQGAAGELFF. Here the CDR3 DNA reads TGTGCCAGCAGCGTGGGACAGGGGGCAGCCGGGGAGCTGTTTTTT.

The J gene is TRBJ2-6, the V gene TRBV10-1; tentatively, D is TRBD1 (6 bases). CDR3 length: 13 amino acids. Trimming cost V 10 bases and J 4 bases, with 11 bases left between them. Germline V gene data show CDR1 as WNHNN and CDR2 as SYGVQD (reference sequence). The CDR3 DNA follows: TGCGCCAACGCAAGGGGGGGGGCCAACGTCCTGACTTTC. Its translation: CANARGGANVLTF.

The V gene is TRBV23-1, the J gene TRBJ1-1; D not resolved. TRBV23-1 is given ORF status, its function remaining uncertain. The germline V and J ends were trimmed by 4 bases and 0 bases, with 27 bases remaining between them. This CDR3 has 20 amino acids. The CDR3 DNA sequence: TGCGCCAGCAGTCGCCCGCTTAGCCTCTCGAATGGCACCCTGAACACTGAAGCTTTCTTT. Amino acid sequence: CASSRPLSLSNGTLNTEAFF.

The rearrangement joins TRBV6-5 to TRBJ1-2; TRBD1 might be the D (5 bases). Germline assignment: CDR1 MNHEY and CDR2 SVGAGI. The germline V and J ends were trimmed by 0 bases and 4 bases, with 9 bases remaining between them. The CDR3 contains 14 residues. This CDR3 reads CASSYSEGAYGYTF. The CDR3 bases are TGTGCCAGCAGTTACTCGGAAGGGGCCTATGGCTACACCTTC.

V gene TRBV28 combines with J gene TRBJ2-5; D is ambiguous. Germline V gene sequence: CDR1 MDHEN, CDR2 SYDVKM. This CDR3 has 13 amino acids. V was cut by 2 bases and J by 8 bases, with 12 bases left in between. This CDR3 reads CASSLPLPGTQYF. The CDR3 region has the DNA TGTGCCAGCAGTTTACCCCTTCCCGGTACCCAGTACTTC.

The V and J genes are TRBV2 and TRBJ2-1; no definite D call. The CDR3 is 19 residues long. The V gene lost 2 bases and the J gene lost 0 bases, with 20 bases spanning the gap. Germline assignment: CDR1 SNHLY and CDR2 FYNNEI. DNA of the CDR3: TGTGCCAGCAGTGAATTCCATTACGAAACGGCGAGCTCCTACAATGAGCAGTTCTTC. Its protein is CASSEFHYETASSYNEQFF.

To note about this clone: Relative to the germline gene, one junction end is altered; a read error may explain this. The genes are TRBV18 and TRBJ1-6, with D possibly being TRBD1 (5 bases). CDR1 and CDR2 from the germline V gene are KGHSH and LQKENI. This CDR3 has 14 residues. DNA of the CDR3: TGTGCCAGCTCCCCACCTGAGGGGAATTCACCCCTCCACTTT. Its protein product is CASSPPEGNSPLHF.

V usage is TRBV4-1 and J usage is TRBJ1-5; 7 nucleotides line up with TRBD1. V lost 2 bases, J lost 3 bases, and 13 bases stayed unmatched. This CDR3 comprises 18 residues. Germline assignment: CDR1 MGHRA and CDR2 YSYEKL. The CDR3 loop is CASSQFIRTGGANQPQHF. In nucleotides, the CDR3 is TGCGCCAGCAGCCAATTTATAAGGACAGGTGGGGCCAATCAGCCCCAGCATTTT.

This chain links TRBV5-6 with TRBJ2-5; 7 nucleotides agree with TRBD2. This CDR3 has 14 residues. In germline, CDR1 is SGHDT, CDR2 YYEEEE. V trimming: 4 bases; J trimming: 5 bases; junction bases outside the gene matches: 8. DNA of the CDR3: TGTGCCAGCAGCCCCCCGGGGGGAGAGGAGACCCAGTACTTC. Protein product: CASSPPGGEETQYF.

The chain joins TRBV4-3 to TRBJ1-3; D is unresolved. The CDR3 runs 15 residues. Germline loops: CDR1 LGHNA, CDR2 YSLEER. Trimming shortened V by 3 bases and J by 6 bases, and 15 bases separated the two germline ends. In nucleotides, the CDR3 is TGCGCCAGCAGCCAGGTGGGAGCCCTGGAAAACACCATATATTTT. Its protein is CASSQVGALENTIYF.

CDR3 residues: CASSLGSTENQPQHF. The CDR3 DNA is TGTGCCAGCAGCTTAGGGTCGACAGAAAATCAGCCCCAGCATTTT. The chain links TRBV7-2 to TRBJ1-5, with D possibly matching TRBD1 (5 bases). The CDR3 totals 15 residues. V lost 1 base, J lost 4 bases, and 11 bases lay in between. Germline assignment: CDR1 SGHTA and CDR2 FQGNSA. The complete variable domain, with remaining parts taken from reference TRBV7-2 and TRBJ1-5, reads GAGVSQSPSNKVTEKGKDVELRCDPISGHTALYWYRQSLGQGLEFLIYFQGNSAPDKSGLPSDRFSAERTGGSVSTLTIQRTQQEDSAVYLCASSLGSTENQPQHFGDGTRLSIL.

The chain links TRBV5-5 to TRBJ2-7, with a possible D match to TRBD1 (6 bases). There are 16 residues in the CDR3. The germline V gene has CDR1 SGHKS and CDR2 YYEKEE (reference sequence). The V and J ends lost 0 bases and 3 bases respectively, with 16 bases between them. DNA for the CDR3: TGTGCCAGCAGCTTGGGATGGCAGGGGTTTAACTACGAGCAGTACTTC. Its protein is CASSLGWQGFNYEQYF.

The rearrangement uses TRBV19 and TRBJ2-5, with D perhaps given as TRBD1 or TRBD2 (5 bases each). Trimming removed 7 bases from V and 9 bases from J, with 18 bases in between. The CDR3 contains 13 residues. Germline V gene lookup returns CDR1 LNHDA and CDR2 SQIVND (reference sequence). As DNA, the CDR3 is TGTGCCAGTATCGGGGCGGCCGAGGGGCCCCAGTACTTC. This translates into CASIGAAEGPQYF.

The gene calls are TRBV19 and TRBJ2-7, with D perhaps TRBD2 (6 bases). The CDR3 spans 14 residues. Germline V lookup: CDR1 LNHDA, CDR2 SQIVND (reference sequence). V lost 5 bases, J lost 2 bases, and 13 bases lay in between. This CDR3 reads CASSFSGDTYEQYF. For the CDR3, the DNA is TGTGCCAGTAGTTTTTCGGGAGACACCTACGAGCAGTACTTC.

J is TRBJ1-2 and V is TRBV18, with D unclear. Germline assignment: CDR1 KGHSH and CDR2 LQKENI. CDR3 length: 15 amino acids. Trimming pared 5 bases from V and 4 bases from J, leaving 17 bases between. CDR3 in DNA: TGTGCCAGCTCAGACCTTTTTTCGGAGGCCTATGGCTACACCTTC. This translates into CASSDLFSEAYGYTF. The full variable domain, with the rest looked up from reference TRBV18 and TRBJ1-2, is NAGVMQNPRHLVRRRGQEARLRCSPMKGHSHVYWYRQLPEEGLKFMVYLQKENIIDESGMPKERFSAEFPKEGPSILRIQQVVRGDSAAYFCASSDLFSEAYGYTFGSGTRLTVV.

The rearrangement joins TRBV7-9 to TRBJ2-7; D tentatively fits TRBD1 or TRBD2 (6 bases each). The CDR3 is 15 amino acids. Germline CDR1 and CDR2: SEHNR and FQNEAQ (reference sequence). The V end lost 1 base, the J end lost 4 bases, and 14 bases lay between the germline ends. The CDR3 bases are TGTGCCAGCAGCTTAGGGAGCAGGGGAGGATACGAGCAGTACTTC. This codes for CASSLGSRGGYEQYF.

J is TRBJ2-7 and V is TRBV27, with 9 bases aligning to TRBD2. From germline, CDR1 is MNHEY and CDR2 SMNVEV (reference sequence). The CDR3 has 15 amino acids. The J segment lost 0 bases and the V segment lost 1 base, leaving 1 base of the junction unmatched. CDR3 protein: CASSLYSGGSYEQYF. The CDR3 DNA follows: TGTGCCAGCAGTTTATATAGCGGGGGCTCCTACGAGCAGTACTTC.

This chain uses TRBV5-5 with TRBJ2-5; 8 positions match TRBD2. The CDR3 is made up of 13 amino acids. In germline, CDR1 is SGHKS, CDR2 YYEKEE (reference sequence). With V trimmed by 6 bases and J by 5 bases, 6 bases remained unmatched. CDR3 sequence (DNA): TGTGCCAGCATGGGACTAGGTGTGGAGACCCAGTACTTC. This translates into CASMGLGVETQYF.

This chain links TRBV28 with TRBJ2-1, with TRBD2 matching over 10 bases. Germline lookup yields CDR1 MDHEN and CDR2 SYDVKM. The CDR3 has 16 amino acids. V was clipped by 1 base and J by 8 bases; unmatched bases: 8. The CDR3 spells CASSLSRSGGYYEQFF. CDR3 sequence (DNA): TGTGCCAGCAGTTTATCCCGTAGCGGGGGGTATTATGAGCAGTTCTTC. The entire variable domain, with the rest obtained from reference TRBV28 and TRBJ2-1, is as follows: DVKVTQSSRYLVKRTGEKVFLECVQDMDHENMFWYRQDPGLGLRLIYFSYDVKMKEKGDIPEGYSVSREKKERFSLILESASTNQTSMYLCASSLSRSGGYYEQFFGPGTRLTVL.

This clone has a single count. V and J are TRBV11-2 and TRBJ2-3; TRBD2 matches 12 bases. The trim removed 5 bases at V and 0 bases at J, leaving 3 bases unmatched. The CDR3 loop spans 16 amino acids. The germline V gene encodes CDR1 SGHAT and CDR2 FQNNGV. The CDR3 protein is CASSILAGGSTDTQYF. DNA of the CDR3: TGTGCCAGCAGCATTCTAGCGGGGGGGAGCACAGATACGCAGTATTTT.

The chain uses TRBV6-5 and TRBJ1-6; 8 positions agree with TRBD1. CDR3 length equals 16 residues. The germline V gene has CDR1 MNHEY and CDR2 SVGAGI. J gave up 7 bases and V 4 bases, and 9 bases lay outside the gene matches. CDR3 coding DNA: TGTGCCAGCAGTTCTTACCCGGGACAGGTCAATTCACCCCTCCACTTT. As protein: CASSSYPGQVNSPLHF.

The chain is built from TRBV7-6 and TRBJ2-2, with D tentatively TRBD2 (5 bases). There are 16 residues in the CDR3. Germline V CDR1 and CDR2: SGHVS, FNYEAQ. The V gene lost 2 bases and the J gene lost 0 bases, with 10 bases spanning the gap. The CDR3 DNA sequence: TGTGCCAGCAGCTTAATTTGGACTTCGAACACCGGGGAGCTGTTTTTT. The encoded protein is CASSLIWTSNTGELFF.

The rearrangement joins TRBV18 to TRBJ2-5; 11 nucleotides align to TRBD1. Germline assignment: CDR1 KGHSH and CDR2 LQKENI. V shed 3 bases and J 2 bases; nucleotides not matched to a gene: 2. The CDR3 runs to 15 residues. Here the CDR3 DNA reads TGTGCCAGCTCACCGGACAGGGGGCTGCAAGAGACCCAGTACTTC. Protein product: CASSPDRGLQETQYF.

The gene calls are TRBV23-1 and TRBJ1-1; 7 nucleotides line up with TRBD1. TRBV23-1 is noted as an ORF with a role that remains uncertain. V was pared by 7 bases and J by 1 base, with 9 bases of the junction left unmatched. This CDR3 spans 15 amino acids. The DNA of the CDR3 is TGCGCCAGCACCACCCCCCGACAGGGGAACACTGAAGCTTTCTTT. Translated, it gives CASTTPRQGNTEAFF.

The chain recombines TRBV20-1 with TRBJ2-7; 10 nucleotides align to TRBD1. CDR3 length: 11 amino acids. Germline V gene lookup returns CDR1 DFQATT and CDR2 SNEGSKA (reference sequence). The CDR3 is CAGQGAYEQYF. The CDR3 nucleotides are TGCGCCGGACAGGGGGCCTACGAGCAGTACTTC.

The CDR3 DNA sequence: TGTGCCAGCAGTGAATTGAGGGCGAACACTGAAGCTTTCTTT. Encoded protein: CASSELRANTEAFF. The J gene is TRBJ1-1, the V gene TRBV6-1; no clear D gene. Trimming cost V 2 bases and J 1 base, with 8 bases left between them. CDR3 length: 14 amino acids. Germline V lookup: CDR1 MNHNS, CDR2 SASEGT.

The gene calls are TRBV13 and TRBJ2-3; 8 nucleotides align to TRBD2. Germline V CDR1 and CDR2: PRHDT, FYEKMQ (reference sequence). V lost 6 bases and J lost 3; bases outside the gene matches: 14. The CDR3 spans 17 residues. CDR3 sequence reads: CASSLVTGGSTTDTQYF. Written as DNA, the CDR3 is TGTGCCAGCAGTCTCGTAACGGGGGGGAGTACTACAGATACGCAGTATTTT.

V usage is TRBV19 and J usage is TRBJ1-4; D is unclear. CDR1 is LNHDA, CDR2 SQIVND, per germline (reference sequence). Trimming removed 9 bases at V and 0 bases at J, with 14 bases between. The CDR3 runs to 15 residues. This chain's CDR3 is CASSSVNPTNEKLFF. CDR3 DNA sequence: TGTGCCAGCTCGTCGGTGAACCCAACTAATGAAAAACTGTTTTTT.

This clone was observed at least ten times. The V and J genes are TRBV6-4 and TRBJ2-1; 13 bases align to TRBD2. There are 16 residues in the CDR3. With 0 bases clipped from V and 5 bases from J, the junction kept 1 base outside the gene matches. Germline CDR1 is MRHNA and CDR2 is SNTAGT. CDR3 bases: TGTGCCAGCAGTGACTCGACTAGCGGGGGGCACAATGAGCAGTTCTTC. Amino acids: CASSDSTSGGHNEQFF.

This chain links TRBV7-2 with TRBJ2-5; 12 nucleotides match TRBD2. V was pared by 6 bases and J by 1 base, with 12 bases of the junction left unmatched. Germline CDR1 SGHTA, CDR2 FQGNSA. There are 18 residues in the CDR3. The chain's CDR3 is CASSPPPGTSGLQETQYF. The CDR3 coding sequence is TGTGCCAGCAGTCCACCCCCCGGGACTAGCGGGCTCCAAGAGACCCAGTACTTC.

J is TRBJ2-7 and V is TRBV5-5; 8 bases are a match to TRBD2. The V gene's germline CDR1 is SGHKS and CDR2 YYEKEE (reference sequence). The CDR3 runs to 16 residues. The ends lost 1 base at V and 1 base at J; junction bases unmatched: 7. CDR3 amino acids: CASSLTRGGPSYEQYF. The DNA for the CDR3 is TGTGCCAGCAGCTTGACTCGGGGGGGCCCATCCTACGAGCAGTACTTC.

The chain is built from TRBV7-8 and TRBJ2-7, with D perhaps TRBD2 (6 bases). In germline, CDR1 is SGHVS, CDR2 FQNEAQ. There are 16 residues in the CDR3. Trimming shortened V by 1 base and J by 2 bases, and 15 bases separated the two germline ends. This CDR3 is CASSLGGTGTAYEQYF. CDR3 coding DNA: TGTGCCAGCAGCTTAGGCGGGACCGGGACCGCCTACGAGCAGTACTTC.